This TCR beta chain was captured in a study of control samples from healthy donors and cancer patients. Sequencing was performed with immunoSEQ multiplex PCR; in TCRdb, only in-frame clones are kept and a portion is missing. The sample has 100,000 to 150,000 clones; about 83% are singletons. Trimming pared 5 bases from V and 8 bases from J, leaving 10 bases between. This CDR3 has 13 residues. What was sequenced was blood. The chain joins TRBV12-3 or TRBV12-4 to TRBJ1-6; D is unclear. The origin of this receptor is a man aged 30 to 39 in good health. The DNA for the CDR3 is TGTGCCAGCAGTACTTACCATGATTCACCCCTCCACTTT. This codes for CASSTYHDSPLHF.